Below, 6 T cell receptor beta chains from the same sample are listed, as sequenced in a study of cytomegalovirus exposure and HLA in healthy donors. The PCR used 60 Vbeta and 13 Jbeta primers. The data were produced by immunoSEQ multiplex PCR, yet TCRdb's version contains in-frame clones alone and is incomplete. The table records about 150,000 clones, about four fifths of them present only once. Sequencing was carried out using PBMCs. The receptors derive from a man aged 50-60 years in good health and CMV-seropositive.

The chain has TRBV6-1 and TRBJ1-2, with D unclear. This CDR3 region has 13 residues. Germline V gives CDR1 MNHNS, CDR2 SASEGT. Trimming shortened V by 3 bases and J by 8 bases, and 13 bases separated the two germline ends. The CDR3 DNA reads TGTGCCAGCAGTGACAGGTACCTCTGGGGCTACACCTTC. The encoded protein is CASSDRYLWGYTF.

This clone was found once. The chain couples TRBV4-1 to TRBJ1-4, with TRBD1 matching 8 bases. The ends lost 5 bases at V and 5 bases at J; junction bases unmatched: 4. CDR1 is MGHRA and CDR2 is YSYEKL in the germline V gene. The CDR3 sequence is 14 residues long. CDR3 loop: CASSWDRLNEKLFF. Written as DNA, the CDR3 is TGCGCCAGCAGCTGGGACAGGCTAAATGAAAAACTGTTTTTT.

This chain joins TRBV5-1 and TRBJ2-7; 9 nucleotides agree with TRBD1. The ends lost 0 bases at V and 4 bases at J; junction bases unmatched: 5. CDR1 and CDR2 from the germline V gene are SGHRS and YFSETQ. CDR3 length equals 15 residues. The CDR3 loop is CASSLAGTGMYEQYF. Here the CDR3 DNA reads TGCGCCAGCAGCTTGGCCGGGACAGGGATGTACGAGCAGTACTTC.

The chain carries TRBV5-6 and TRBJ2-1; D unclear. The CDR3 extends over 12 amino acids. With 4 bases removed from V and 10 bases from J, the gap between germline ends came to 12 bases. Germline CDR1 is SGHDT and CDR2 is YYEEEE. The CDR3 spells CASSTRLSEQFF. The CDR3 region has the DNA TGTGCCAGCAGCACGCGATTAAGCGAGCAGTTCTTC.

This sequence joins TRBV29-1 and TRBJ2-2, with D possibly matching TRBD2 (5 bases). The V end lost 2 bases, the J end lost 2 bases, and 9 bases lay between the germline ends. The CDR3 totals 14 residues. Germline V lookup: CDR1 SQVTM, CDR2 ANQGSEA. CDR3 amino acids: CSVERGTNTGELFF. The DNA of the CDR3 is TGCAGCGTTGAACGGGGAACTAACACCGGGGAGCTGTTTTTT.

The genes are TRBV11-3 and TRBJ2-7; possibly TRBD2 for D (5 bases). The CDR3 is 16 amino acids. The V end was cut by 5 bases, the J end by 4 bases, with 21 bases between. Germline V gene data show CDR1 as SGHNT and CDR2 as YENEEA. CDR3 sequence reads: CASSPRRRGPTYEQYF. The CDR3 DNA is TGTGCCAGCAGCCCGCGGCGGAGAGGGCCAACTTACGAGCAGTACTTC.